These T cell receptor beta chains were read from a single sample in a study of a mutant IDH1 vaccine in newly diagnosed glioma. No antigen has been identified for these receptors. TCRdb's table, derived via immunoSEQ multiplex PCR, lists solely in-frame clones and lacks some. The table records approximately 57,000 clones, around 82% of them present only once. The specimen was PBMCs, collected from a glioma patient whose treatment included an IDH1 peptide vaccine. The receptors derive from a woman in her late teens or twenties with glioma. Some clones in this sample may be carry-over from other donors' samples. Each CDR3 is given with its conserved first and last residue. A D gene is named only where the DNA matches it firmly. A clone size is listed for some rows: how often the clone was seen (once, few, many), or a class if it is expanded.

>NA|NA|TRBV15|TRBJ1-2
CATSRGMGLRVHTF
TGTGCCACCAGCAGAGGAATGGGACTCAGAGTCCACACCTTC
>NA|NA|TRBV7-3|TRBJ1-1
CASSLIEGTEAFF
TGTGCCAGCAGCCTAATTGAGGGGACTGAAGCTTTCTTT
>NA|NA|TRBV20-1|TRBJ2-3
CSARDYATQYF
TGCAGTGCTAGAGACTATGCTACGCAGTATTTT
>TRBD1|NA|TRBV9|TRBJ2-7
CASSVGAQGAIREQYF
TGTGCCAGCAGCGTAGGGGCCCAGGGGGCGATTCGCGAGCAGTACTTC
>NA|NA|TRBV7-9|TRBJ1-3
CASSDVRSGNTIYF
TGTGCCAGCAGCGATGTTCGGTCTGGAAACACCATATATTTT
>NA|few|TRBV5-6|TRBJ2-6
CASSLAPISGANVLTF
TGTGCCAGCAGCTTGGCCCCCATCTCTGGGGCCAACGTCCTGACTTTC
>NA|NA|TRBV11-3|TRBJ2-5
CASSPWLGPGETQYF
TGTGCCAGCAGCCCCTGGTTGGGCCCGGGGGAGACCCAGTACTTC
>TRBD1|NA|TRBV7-8|TRBJ2-7
CASSLGTRQGAEQYF
TGTGCCAGCAGCTTAGGGACAAGACAGGGGGCCGAGCAGTACTTC
>TRBD2|NA|TRBV5-1|TRBJ2-7
CASSWDYSGRPSYEQYF
TGCGCCAGCAGCTGGGACTATAGCGGAAGGCCCTCCTACGAGCAGTACTTC
>TRBD2|NA|TRBV5-1|TRBJ2-4
CASNPGGNIQYF
TGCGCCAGCAACCCGGGGGGGAACATTCAGTACTTC
>TRBD1|NA|TRBV27|TRBJ1-2
CASREGQGVLYGYTF
TGTGCCAGCAGGGAGGGACAGGGAGTACTCTATGGCTACACCTTC
>NA|NA|TRBV4-3|TRBJ1-2
CASSQVGRAYGYTF
TGCGCCAGCAGCCAAGTTGGGCGGGCCTATGGCTACACCTTC
>NA|NA|TRBV6-1|TRBJ1-2
CASSEGGFYGYTF
TGTGCCAGCAGCGAGGGGGGGTTTTATGGCTACACCTTC
>TRBD1|NA|TRBV19|TRBJ2-5
CATGQGLETQYF
TGTGCCACCGGACAGGGGTTGGAGACCCAGTACTTC
>NA|once|TRBV7-9|TRBJ1-5
CASSLYGGVEDQPQHF
TGTGCCAGCAGCTTATATGGGGGGGTGGAGGATCAGCCCCAGCATTTT
>NA|NA|TRBV6-1|TRBJ1-5
CASSATGTYSNQPQHF
TGTGCCAGCAGTGCGACCGGGACATATAGCAATCAGCCCCAGCATTTT
>NA|NA|TRBV2|TRBJ2-1
CASSGESWDEQFF
TGTGCCAGCAGTGGAGAATCATGGGATGAGCAGTTCTTC
>NA|few|TRBV5-1|TRBJ1-1
CASSSRANTEAFF
TGCGCCAGCAGCTCGCGGGCGAACACTGAAGCTTTCTTT
>NA|few|TRBV7-9|TRBJ1-1
CAGGRGMDTEAFF
TGTGCCGGAGGGAGGGGGATGGACACTGAAGCTTTCTTT
>TRBD1|NA|TRBV19|TRBJ2-2
CASSATGAPGELFF
TGTGCCAGTAGTGCCACAGGGGCCCCCGGGGAGCTGTTTTTT
>TRBD1|NA|TRBV14|TRBJ2-7
CASSRDRGMDEQYF
TGTGCCAGCAGCCGGGACAGGGGCATGGACGAGCAGTACTTC
>TRBD1|NA|TRBV27|TRBJ1-1
CASSLSGTGPTTEAFF
TGTGCCAGCAGTTTATCTGGGACAGGCCCGACCACTGAAGCTTTCTTT
>NA|NA|TRBV27|TRBJ1-2
CASSLRQGIYGYTF
TGTGCCAGCAGTTTACGGCAGGGGATTTATGGCTACACCTTC
>NA|NA|TRBV27|TRBJ1-2
CASSWSANYGYTF
TGTGCCAGCAGTTGGTCAGCTAACTATGGCTACACCTTC
>NA|NA|TRBV5-1|TRBJ2-5
CASSLQGRRQETQYF
TGCGCCAGCAGCTTACAGGGAAGACGCCAAGAGACCCAGTACTTC
>TRBD1|NA|TRBV7-8|TRBJ1-1
CASSFDGQGAPKDTEAFF
TGTGCCAGCAGCTTCGACGGACAGGGGGCGCCTAAGGACACTGAAGCTTTCTTT
>TRBD1|NA|TRBV11-2|TRBJ1-3
CASSPRQGGTIYF
TGTGCCAGCAGCCCCAGACAGGGAGGAACCATATATTTT
>NA|NA|TRBV5-8|TRBJ1-1
CASSLTGSTLMNTEAFF
TGTGCCAGCAGCTTAACAGGGTCAACACTCATGAACACTGAAGCTTTCTTT
>TRBD1|NA|TRBV30|TRBJ2-7
CARGQGNVVEQYF
TGTGCCCGAGGACAGGGCAATGTTGTCGAGCAGTACTTC
>NA|NA|TRBV4-3|TRBJ2-7
CASSQDDPGYEQYF
TGCGCCAGCAGCCAAGATGACCCGGGCTACGAGCAGTACTTC
>TRBD1|NA|TRBV19|TRBJ1-4
CASSIAADREKLFF
TGTGCCAGTAGTATAGCCGCGGACAGGGAAAAACTGTTTTTT
>NA|once|TRBV6-5|TRBJ1-1
CASRARKATEAFF
TGTGCCAGCAGGGCCCGCAAAGCAACTGAAGCTTTCTTT
>NA|NA|TRBV4-3|TRBJ1-4
CAGSQGAITATNEKLFF
TGCGCCGGCAGCCAAGGGGCGATTACAGCAACTAATGAAAAACTGTTTTTT
>NA|NA|TRBV5-5|TRBJ1-1
CASSLESVEAFF
TGTGCCAGCAGCTTGGAGTCAGTAGAAGCTTTCTTT
>NA|NA|TRBV28|TRBJ1-5
CASSLPPTASNQPQHF
TGTGCCAGCAGTTTACCCCCCACGGCTAGCAATCAGCCCCAGCATTTT
>TRBD1|NA|TRBV7-2|TRBJ1-1
CASSLSTGATEAFF
TGTGCCAGCAGCTTATCGACAGGGGCCACTGAAGCTTTCTTT
>NA|few|TRBV2|TRBJ1-5
CASSERESNQPQHF
TGTGCCAGCAGTGAAAGGGAGAGCAATCAGCCCCAGCATTTT
>NA|NA|TRBV7-9|TRBJ2-7
CASSSSGGYEQYF
TGTGCCAGCAGCTCTTCCGGCGGCTACGAGCAGTACTTC
>NA|once|TRBV30|TRBJ1-6
CAWRLQGSWSPLHF
TGTGCCTGGAGGCTCCAGGGGTCGTGGTCACCCCTCCACTTT
>NA|NA|TRBV6-5|TRBJ2-7
CASSPAGAGEQYF
TGTGCCAGCAGTCCAGCTGGAGCGGGCGAGCAGTACTTC
>NA|NA|TRBV30|TRBJ2-2
CAWSVTGGPGDGELFF
TGTGCCTGGAGTGTAACCGGGGGACCGGGTGACGGGGAGCTGTTTTTT